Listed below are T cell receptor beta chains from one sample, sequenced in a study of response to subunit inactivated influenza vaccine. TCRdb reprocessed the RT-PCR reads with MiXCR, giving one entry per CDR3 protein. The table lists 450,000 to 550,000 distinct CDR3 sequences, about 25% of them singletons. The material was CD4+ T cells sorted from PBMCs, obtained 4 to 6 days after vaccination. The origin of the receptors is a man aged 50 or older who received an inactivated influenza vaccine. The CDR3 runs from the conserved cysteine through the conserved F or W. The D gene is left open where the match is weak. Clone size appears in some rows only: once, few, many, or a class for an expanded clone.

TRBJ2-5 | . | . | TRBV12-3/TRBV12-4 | CASSPNRGEETQYF | TGTGCCAGCAGCCCAAACCGGGGTGAAGAGACCCAGTACTTC
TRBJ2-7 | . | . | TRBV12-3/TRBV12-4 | CASQTSSGSKDEQYF | TGTGCCAGCCAAACGTCCTCGGGGTCGAAAGACGAGCAGTACTTC
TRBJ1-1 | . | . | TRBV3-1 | CASSKAGRNTEAFF | TGTGCCAGCAGCAAGGCGGGGCGGAACACTGAAGCTTTCTTT
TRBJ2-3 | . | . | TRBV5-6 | CASSLLIGQPAIDTQYF | TGTGCCAGCAGTTTATTAATTGGACAACCGGCCATAGATACGCAGTATTTT
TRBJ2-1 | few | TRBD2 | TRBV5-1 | CASSLVASGYNEQFF | TGCGCCAGCAGCTTGGTGGCTAGCGGGTACAATGAGCAGTTCTTC
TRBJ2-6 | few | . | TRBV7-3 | CASSPGLNSGANVLTF | TGTGCCAGCAGTCCCGGACTGAACTCTGGGGCCAACGTCCTGACTTTC
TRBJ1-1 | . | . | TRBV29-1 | CSVGFRLSNTEAFF | TGCAGCGTTGGTTTTAGACTTTCGAACACTGAAGCTTTCTTT
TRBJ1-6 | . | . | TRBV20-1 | CSAARGSSYNSPLHF | TGCAGTGCAGCCAGGGGAAGCTCCTATAATTCACCCCTCCACTTT
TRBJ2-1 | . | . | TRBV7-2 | CASSHRGLQAGEQFF | TGTGCCAGCAGCCATAGGGGACTGCAAGCTGGTGAGCAGTTCTTC
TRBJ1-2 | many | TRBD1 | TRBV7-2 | CASSRDRDGYTF | TGTGCCAGCAGTCGGGACAGGGATGGCTACACCTTC
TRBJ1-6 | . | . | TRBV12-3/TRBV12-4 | CASSLGPAMGSPLHF | TGTGCCAGCAGTTTGGGGCCCGCAATGGGGTCACCCCTCCACTTT
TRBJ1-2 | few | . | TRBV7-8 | CASSLESVRGEGGYTF | TGTGCCAGCAGCTTAGAATCGGTGCGGGGGGAGGGTGGCTACACCTTC
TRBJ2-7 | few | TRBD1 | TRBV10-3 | CAISESIDRTGAFEQYF | TGTGCCATCAGTGAGTCGATCGATAGGACAGGGGCTTTCGAGCAGTACTTC
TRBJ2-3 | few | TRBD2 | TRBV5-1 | CASSWTSGGGPPSQYF | TGCGCCAGCAGCTGGACTAGCGGGGGGGGACCCCCCTCGCAGTATTTT
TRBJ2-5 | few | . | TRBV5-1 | CASSSGSVPQETQYF | TGCGCCAGCAGTTCCGGAAGCGTCCCGCAAGAGACCCAGTACTTC
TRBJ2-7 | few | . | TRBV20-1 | CSAQRQTFSYEQYF | TGCAGTGCCCAGAGACAGACCTTCTCCTACGAGCAGTACTTC
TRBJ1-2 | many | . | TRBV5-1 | CASRRDYGYTF | TGCGCCAGCAGAAGGGACTATGGCTACACCTTC
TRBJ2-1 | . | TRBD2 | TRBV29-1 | CSVATSGRGEQFF | TGCAGCGTTGCGACTAGCGGGAGGGGTGAGCAGTTCTTC
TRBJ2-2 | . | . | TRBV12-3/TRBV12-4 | CASSLRLEGQLFF | TGTGCCAGCAGCTTAAGGTTGGAGGGGCAGCTGTTTTTT
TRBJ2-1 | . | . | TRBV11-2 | CASSLDGLVGEQFF | TGTGCCAGCAGCTTAGACGGGTTGGTCGGGGAGCAGTTCTTC
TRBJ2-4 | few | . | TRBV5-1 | CASSLEVRGSNIQYF | TGCGCCAGCAGCTTGGAAGTTAGGGGATCAAACATTCAGTACTTC
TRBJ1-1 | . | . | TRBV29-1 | CSARQITEAFF | TGCAGCGCCCGACAGATCACTGAAGCTTTCTTT
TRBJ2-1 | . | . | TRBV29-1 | CSVRRGSYNEQFF | TGCAGCGTTAGAAGGGGCTCCTACAATGAGCAGTTCTTC
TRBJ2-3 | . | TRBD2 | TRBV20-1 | CSARGSGGAFSTDTQYF | TGCAGTGCTAGGGGTAGCGGGGGGGCCTTTAGCACAGATACGCAGTATTTT
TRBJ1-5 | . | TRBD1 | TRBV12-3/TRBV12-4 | CASSLAQGAQPQHF | TGTGCCAGCAGTTTAGCGCAGGGGGCTCAGCCCCAGCATTTT
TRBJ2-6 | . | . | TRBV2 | CASSARESGANVLTF | TGTGCCAGCAGTGCCAGGGAATCTGGGGCCAACGTCCTGACTTTC
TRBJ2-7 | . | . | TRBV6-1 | CASRSPGGGYEQYF | TGTGCCAGCAGGTCCCCGGGGGGCGGTTACGAGCAGTACTTC
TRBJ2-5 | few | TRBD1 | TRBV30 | CAWSQTTGGLAQYF | TGTGCCTGGAGCCAAACGACAGGGGGTTTGGCCCAGTACTTC
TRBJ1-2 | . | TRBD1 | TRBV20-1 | CSARPGQGAAYGYTF | TGCAGTGCTAGACCTGGACAGGGGGCTGCCTATGGCTACACCTTC
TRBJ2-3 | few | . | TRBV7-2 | CASSFDWSSDTQYF | TGTGCCAGCAGCTTTGACTGGAGTTCGGATACGCAGTATTTT
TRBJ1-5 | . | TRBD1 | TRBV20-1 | CSAAQGARDQPQHF | TGCAGTGCTGCACAGGGGGCGAGGGATCAGCCCCAGCATTTT
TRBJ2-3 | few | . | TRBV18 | CASSLWDPASADTQYF | TGTGCCAGCTCACTGTGGGACCCCGCCTCCGCAGATACGCAGTATTTT
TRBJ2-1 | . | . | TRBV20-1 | CSASTPIDNEQFF | TGCAGTGCTTCGACGCCAATTGACAATGAGCAGTTCTTC
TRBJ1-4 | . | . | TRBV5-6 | CASSHGTDNEKLFF | TGTGCCAGCAGCCACGGGACGGATAATGAAAAACTGTTTTTT
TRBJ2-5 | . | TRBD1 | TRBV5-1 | CASSTSGTGQQETQYF | TGCGCCAGCAGCACCTCAGGGACAGGGCAACAAGAGACCCAGTACTTC
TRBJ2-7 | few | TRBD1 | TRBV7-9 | CASRPSNRGSSYEQYF | TGTGCCAGCAGACCTTCAAACAGGGGAAGCTCCTACGAGCAGTACTTC
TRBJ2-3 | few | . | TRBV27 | CASSFRVRSTDTQYF | TGTGCCAGCAGTTTCAGGGTCCGAAGCACAGATACGCAGTATTTT
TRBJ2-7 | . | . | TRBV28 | CAGSLLGGGVGYEQYF | TGTGCCGGCAGTTTATTGGGTGGAGGGGTAGGATACGAGCAGTACTTC
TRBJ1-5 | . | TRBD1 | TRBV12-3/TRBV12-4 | CASSPTGESIQPQHF | TGTGCCAGCAGTCCCACAGGGGAGTCAATTCAGCCCCAGCATTTT
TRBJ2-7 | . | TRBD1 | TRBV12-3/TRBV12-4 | CASSPWDRVREQYF | TGTGCCAGCAGTCCCTGGGACAGGGTCCGCGAGCAGTACTTC
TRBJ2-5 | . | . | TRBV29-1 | CSVAKIAGETQYF | TGCAGCGTTGCCAAAATAGCCGGAGAGACCCAGTACTTC
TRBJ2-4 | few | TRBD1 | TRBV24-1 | CATSPTGTGRDIQYF | TGTGCCACCAGCCCTACCGGGACAGGGAGGGACATTCAGTACTTC
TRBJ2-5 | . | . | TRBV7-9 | CASSLGQVFETQYF | TGTGCCAGCAGCTTAGGACAGGTTTTCGAGACCCAGTACTTC
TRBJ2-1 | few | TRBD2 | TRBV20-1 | CSARDYRGSGRRNEQFF | TGCAGTGCTAGAGATTATAGAGGGAGCGGGAGAAGGAATGAGCAGTTCTTC
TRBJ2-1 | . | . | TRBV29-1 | CSVRRLAPYNEQFF | TGCAGCGTTCGAAGGCTAGCGCCGTACAATGAGCAGTTCTTC
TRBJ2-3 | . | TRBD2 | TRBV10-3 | CAISKAGGPKYTQYF | TGTGCCATCAGCAAAGCGGGAGGCCCCAAATATACGCAGTATTTT
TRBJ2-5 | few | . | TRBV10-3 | CATKLVLYGTETQYF | TGTGCCACGAAACTAGTGTTGTACGGAACGGAGACCCAGTACTTC
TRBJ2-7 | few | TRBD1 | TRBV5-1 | CASSGWTGVHEQYF | TGCGCCAGCAGCGGATGGACAGGGGTCCACGAGCAGTACTTC
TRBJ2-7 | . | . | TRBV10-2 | CASSEAGASRGYEQYF | TGCGCCAGCAGTGAGGCTGGTGCAAGCCGTGGGTACGAGCAGTACTTC